The clone carrying this T cell receptor (beta chain) was counted between two and nine times. Other DNA sequences within the sample encode an identical CDR3. Data came from immunoSEQ multiplex PCR; TCRdb stores just in-frame clones and leaves some out. The table includes about 12,000 clones, about 79% detected once. The V gene lost 0 bases and the J gene lost 1 base, with 9 bases spanning the gap. Germline-derived CDR1 and CDR2 are MGHRA and YSYEKL. The CDR3 contains 15 residues. These data originate in a study of sequential checkpoint blockade in melanoma. Study-wide context: First-line arms were nivolumab then ipilimumab, or the reverse, randomized 1:1. Maintenance nivolumab came after either treatment sequence.

Sample treatment: randomized to nivolumab then ipilimumab (arm A) or the reverse (arm B). No patient had prior DNA-damaging chemotherapy. The chain has TRBV4-1 and TRBJ1-1; D unclear. This clonotype was obtained from a human donor with melanoma. Here the sequenced sample was CD8+ T cells sorted from blood (inferred from file names), taken from a patient given nivolumab and ipilimumab in sequence. CDR3 sequence (DNA): TGCGCCAGCAGCCAAGACTCAGGTGGGAACACTGAAGCTTTCTTT. It translates to CASSQDSGGNTEAFF.